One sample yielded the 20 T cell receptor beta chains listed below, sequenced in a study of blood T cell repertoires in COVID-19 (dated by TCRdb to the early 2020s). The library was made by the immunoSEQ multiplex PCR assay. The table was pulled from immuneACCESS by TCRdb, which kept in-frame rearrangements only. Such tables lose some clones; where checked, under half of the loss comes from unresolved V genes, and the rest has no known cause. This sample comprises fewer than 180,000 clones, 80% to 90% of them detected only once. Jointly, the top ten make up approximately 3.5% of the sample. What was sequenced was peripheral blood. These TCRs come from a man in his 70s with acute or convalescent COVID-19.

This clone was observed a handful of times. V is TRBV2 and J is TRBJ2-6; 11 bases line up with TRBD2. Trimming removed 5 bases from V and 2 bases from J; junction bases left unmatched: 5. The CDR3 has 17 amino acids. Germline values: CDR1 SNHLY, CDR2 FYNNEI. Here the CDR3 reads CASSYLAGGAGANVLTF. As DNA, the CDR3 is TGTGCCAGCAGTTATCTAGCGGGAGGCGCTGGGGCCAACGTCCTGACTTTC.

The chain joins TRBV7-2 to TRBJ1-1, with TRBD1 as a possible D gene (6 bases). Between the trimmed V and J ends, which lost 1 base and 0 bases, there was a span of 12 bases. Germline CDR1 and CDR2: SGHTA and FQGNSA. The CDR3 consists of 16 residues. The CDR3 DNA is TGTGCCAGCAGCTTAGTCAGGGGCCTGGTGAACACTGAAGCTTTCTTT. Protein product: CASSLVRGLVNTEAFF.

For the CDR3, the DNA is TGTGCCAGCAGTTTATTGGCGGCCCACCAAGTCGGGACTGAAGCTTTCTTT. Translation: CASSLLAAHQVGTEAFF. This rearrangement joins TRBV27 to TRBJ1-1; no reliable D call. The V end was cut by 1 base, the J end by 5 bases, with 20 bases between. The length of the CDR3 is 17 residues. Germline-derived CDR1 and CDR2 are MNHEY and SMNVEV (reference sequence).

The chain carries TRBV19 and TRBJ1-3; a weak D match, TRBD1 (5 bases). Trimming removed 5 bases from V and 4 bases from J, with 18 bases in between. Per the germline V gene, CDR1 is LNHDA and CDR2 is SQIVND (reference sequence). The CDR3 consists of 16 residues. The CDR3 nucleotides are TGTGCCAGTAGTCCCCGGGACCGGGGGACGGGAAACACCATATATTTT. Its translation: CASSPRDRGTGNTIYF.

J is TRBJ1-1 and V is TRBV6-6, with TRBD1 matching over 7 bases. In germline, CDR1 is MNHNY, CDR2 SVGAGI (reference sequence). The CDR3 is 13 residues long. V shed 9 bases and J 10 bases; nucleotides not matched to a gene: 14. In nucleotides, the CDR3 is TGTGCCAGTTCCCGGGACAGCACAGTGAGAGCTTTCTTT. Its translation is CASSRDSTVRAFF.

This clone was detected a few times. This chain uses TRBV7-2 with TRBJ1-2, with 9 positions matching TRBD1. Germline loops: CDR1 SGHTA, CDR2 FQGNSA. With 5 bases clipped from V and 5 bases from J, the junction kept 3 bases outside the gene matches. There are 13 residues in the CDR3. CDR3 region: CASSDRGTYGYTF. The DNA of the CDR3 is TGTGCCAGCAGCGACAGGGGGACGTATGGCTACACCTTC.

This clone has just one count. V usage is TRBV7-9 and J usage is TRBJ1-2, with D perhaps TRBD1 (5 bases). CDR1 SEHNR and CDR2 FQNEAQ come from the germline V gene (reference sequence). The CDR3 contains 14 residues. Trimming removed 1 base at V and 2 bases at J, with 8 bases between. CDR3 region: CASSLVQGNYGYTF. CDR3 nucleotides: TGTGCCAGCAGCTTAGTCCAGGGAAACTATGGCTACACCTTC. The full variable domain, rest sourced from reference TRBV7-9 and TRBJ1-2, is DTGVSQNPRHKITKRGQNVTFRCDPISEHNRLYWYRQTLGQGPEFLTYFQNEAQLEKSRLLSDRFSAERPKGSFSTLEIQRTEQGDSAMYLCASSLVQGNYGYTFGSGTRLTVV.

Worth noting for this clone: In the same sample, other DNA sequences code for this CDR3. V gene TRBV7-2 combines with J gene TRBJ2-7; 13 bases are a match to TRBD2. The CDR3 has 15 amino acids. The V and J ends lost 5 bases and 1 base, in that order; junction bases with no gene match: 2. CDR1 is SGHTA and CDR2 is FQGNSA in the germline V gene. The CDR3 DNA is TGTGCCAGCAGCCGGACTAGCGGGAGTTCCTACGAGCAGTACTTC. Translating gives CASSRTSGSSYEQYF. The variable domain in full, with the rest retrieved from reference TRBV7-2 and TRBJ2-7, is GAGVSQSPSNKVTEKGKDVELRCDPISGHTALYWYRQSLGQGLEFLIYFQGNSAPDKSGLPSDRFSAERTGGSVSTLTIQRTQQEDSAVYLCASSRTSGSSYEQYFGPGTRLTVT.

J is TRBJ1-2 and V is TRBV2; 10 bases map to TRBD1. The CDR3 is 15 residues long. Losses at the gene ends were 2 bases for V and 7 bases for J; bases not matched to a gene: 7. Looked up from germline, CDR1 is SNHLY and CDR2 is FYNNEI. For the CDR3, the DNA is TGTGCCAGCAGTGAATTAGGACAGGGGGTCCGTGGCTACACCTTC. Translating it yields CASSELGQGVRGYTF. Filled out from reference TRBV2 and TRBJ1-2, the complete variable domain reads EPEVTQTPSHQVTQMGQEVILRCVPISNHLYFYWYRQILGQKVEFLVSFYNNEISEKSEIFDDQFSVERPDGSNFTLKIRSTKLEDSAMYFCASSELGQGVRGYTFGSGTRLTVV.

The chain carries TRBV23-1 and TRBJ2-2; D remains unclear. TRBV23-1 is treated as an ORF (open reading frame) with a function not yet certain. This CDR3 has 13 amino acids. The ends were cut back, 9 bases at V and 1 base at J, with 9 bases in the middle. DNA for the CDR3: TGCGCCAGTCCGACTCAGAACACCGGGGAGCTGTTTTTT. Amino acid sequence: CASPTQNTGELFF.

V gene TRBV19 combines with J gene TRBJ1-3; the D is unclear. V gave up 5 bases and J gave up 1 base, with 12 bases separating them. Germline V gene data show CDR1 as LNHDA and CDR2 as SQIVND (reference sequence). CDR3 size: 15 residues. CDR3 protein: CASSETRGSGNTIYF. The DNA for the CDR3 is TGTGCCAGTAGTGAAACAAGAGGTTCTGGAAACACCATATATTTT.

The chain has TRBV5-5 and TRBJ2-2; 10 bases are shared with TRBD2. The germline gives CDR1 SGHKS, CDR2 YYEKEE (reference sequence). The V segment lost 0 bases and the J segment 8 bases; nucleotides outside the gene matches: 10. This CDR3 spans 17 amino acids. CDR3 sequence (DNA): TGTGCCAGCAGCTTGGCCGTTCTAGCGGGAGTCGCAGGGGAGCTGTTTTTT. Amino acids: CASSLAVLAGVAGELFF.

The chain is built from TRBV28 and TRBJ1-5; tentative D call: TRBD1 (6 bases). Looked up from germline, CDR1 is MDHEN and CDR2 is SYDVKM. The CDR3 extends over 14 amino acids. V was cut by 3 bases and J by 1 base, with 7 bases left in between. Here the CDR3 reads CASSFTGSNQPQHF. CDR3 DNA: TGTGCCAGCAGTTTCACAGGGAGCAATCAGCCCCAGCATTTT.

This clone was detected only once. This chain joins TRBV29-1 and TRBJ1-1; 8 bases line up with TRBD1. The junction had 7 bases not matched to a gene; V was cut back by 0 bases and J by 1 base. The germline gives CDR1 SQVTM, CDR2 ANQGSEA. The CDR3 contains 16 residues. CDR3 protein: CSVEDPQGAGNTEAFF. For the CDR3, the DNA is TGCAGCGTTGAAGACCCTCAGGGGGCCGGGAACACTGAAGCTTTCTTT.

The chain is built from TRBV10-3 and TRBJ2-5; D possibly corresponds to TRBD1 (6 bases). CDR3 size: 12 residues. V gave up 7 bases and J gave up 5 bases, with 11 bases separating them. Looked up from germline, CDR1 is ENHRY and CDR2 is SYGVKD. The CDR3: CAIKGVGETQYF. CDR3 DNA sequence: TGTGCCATCAAGGGGGTTGGTGAGACCCAGTACTTC.

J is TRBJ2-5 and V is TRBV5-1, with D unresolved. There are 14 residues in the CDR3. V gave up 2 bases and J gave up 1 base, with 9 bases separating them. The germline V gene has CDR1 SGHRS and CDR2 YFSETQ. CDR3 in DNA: TGCGCCAGCAGCTTTGGCCAGTTCCAAGAGACCCAGTACTTC. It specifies CASSFGQFQETQYF.

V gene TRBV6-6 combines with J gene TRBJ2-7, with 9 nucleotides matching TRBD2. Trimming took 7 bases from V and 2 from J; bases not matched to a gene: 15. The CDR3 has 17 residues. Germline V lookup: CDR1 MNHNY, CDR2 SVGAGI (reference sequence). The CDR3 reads CASTRRGVSGSPYEQYF. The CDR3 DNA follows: TGTGCCAGCACTCGAAGGGGGGTTAGCGGGAGTCCCTACGAGCAGTACTTC.

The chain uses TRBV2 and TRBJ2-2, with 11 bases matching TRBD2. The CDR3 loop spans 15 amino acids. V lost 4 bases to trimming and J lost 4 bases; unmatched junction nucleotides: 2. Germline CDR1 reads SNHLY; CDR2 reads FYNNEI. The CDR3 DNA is TGTGCCAGCAGTGGTAGCGGGAGGGCCACCGGGGAGCTGTTTTTT. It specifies CASSGSGRATGELFF.

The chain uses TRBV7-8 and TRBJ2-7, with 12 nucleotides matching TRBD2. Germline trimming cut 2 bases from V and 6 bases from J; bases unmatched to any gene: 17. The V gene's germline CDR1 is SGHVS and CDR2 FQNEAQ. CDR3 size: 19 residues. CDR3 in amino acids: CASSLSAGLAGGFGGEQYF. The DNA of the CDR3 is TGTGCCAGCAGCTTATCGGCGGGACTAGCGGGTGGGTTCGGGGGCGAGCAGTACTTC.

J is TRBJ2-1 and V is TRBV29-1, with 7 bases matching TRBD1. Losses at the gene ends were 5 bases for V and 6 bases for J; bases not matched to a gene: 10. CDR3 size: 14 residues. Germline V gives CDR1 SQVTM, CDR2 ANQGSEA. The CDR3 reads CSVKGGQLSNEQFF. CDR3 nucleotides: TGCAGCGTTAAAGGGGGACAGTTGTCCAATGAGCAGTTCTTC.